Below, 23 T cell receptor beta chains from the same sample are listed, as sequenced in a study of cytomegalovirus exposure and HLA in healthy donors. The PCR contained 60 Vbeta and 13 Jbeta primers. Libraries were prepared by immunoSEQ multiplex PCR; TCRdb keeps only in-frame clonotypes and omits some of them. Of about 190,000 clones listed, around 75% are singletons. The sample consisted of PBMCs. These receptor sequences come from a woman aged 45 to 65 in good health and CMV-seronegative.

CDR3 nucleotide sequence: TGTGCCAGCAAATCCACCGAGACTACCCCTCGGGAGCAGTACTTC. Encoded protein: CASKSTETTPREQYF. The chain couples TRBV5-6 to TRBJ2-7, with a weak D call TRBD2 (5 bases). Germline loops: CDR1 SGHDT, CDR2 YYEEEE. This CDR3 is 15 amino acids long. With 6 bases removed from V and 7 bases from J, the gap between germline ends came to 23 bases.

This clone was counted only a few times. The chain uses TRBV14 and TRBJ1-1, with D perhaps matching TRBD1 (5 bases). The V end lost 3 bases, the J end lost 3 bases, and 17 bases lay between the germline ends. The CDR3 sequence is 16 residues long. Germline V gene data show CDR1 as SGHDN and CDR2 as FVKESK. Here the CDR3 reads CASSHRIGALDTEAFF. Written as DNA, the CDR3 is TGTGCCAGCAGCCATCGAATAGGGGCCCTTGACACTGAAGCTTTCTTT.

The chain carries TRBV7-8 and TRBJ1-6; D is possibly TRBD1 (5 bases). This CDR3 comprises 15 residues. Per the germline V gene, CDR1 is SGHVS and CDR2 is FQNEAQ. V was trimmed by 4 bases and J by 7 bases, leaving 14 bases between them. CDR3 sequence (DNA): TGTGCCAGCAGCTCGGGGGGGACTAGGAATTCACCCCTCCACTTT. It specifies CASSSGGTRNSPLHF.

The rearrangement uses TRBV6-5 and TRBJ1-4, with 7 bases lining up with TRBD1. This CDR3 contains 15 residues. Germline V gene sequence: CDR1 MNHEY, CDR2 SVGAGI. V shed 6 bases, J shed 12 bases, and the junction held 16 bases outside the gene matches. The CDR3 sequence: CASSRFRGAYGELFF. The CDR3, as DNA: TGTGCCAGCAGCCGATTCAGGGGGGCATATGGGGAACTGTTTTTT.

CDR3 residues: CASSFRQKLSYEQYF. For the CDR3, the DNA is TGTGCCAGCAGTTTCCGACAGAAACTCTCCTACGAGCAGTACTTC. The chain employs TRBV28 and TRBJ2-7, with D possibly being TRBD1 (5 bases). The V and J ends lost 3 bases and 0 bases respectively, with 12 bases between them. The CDR3 contains 15 residues. From germline, CDR1 is MDHEN and CDR2 SYDVKM.

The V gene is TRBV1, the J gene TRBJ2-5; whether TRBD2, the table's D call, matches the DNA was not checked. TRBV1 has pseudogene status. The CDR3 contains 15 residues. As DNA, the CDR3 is TGCACCAGCAGCCATCCCGGGAGGATCGGTGAAGAGCAGTACTTC. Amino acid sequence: CTSSHPGRIGEEQYF.

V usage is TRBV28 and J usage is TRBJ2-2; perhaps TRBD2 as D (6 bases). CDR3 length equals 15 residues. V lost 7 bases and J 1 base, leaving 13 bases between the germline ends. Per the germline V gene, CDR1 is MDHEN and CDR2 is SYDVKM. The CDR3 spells CASTVPGLNTGELFF. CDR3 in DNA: TGTGCCAGCACAGTACCGGGACTGAACACCGGGGAGCTGTTTTTT.

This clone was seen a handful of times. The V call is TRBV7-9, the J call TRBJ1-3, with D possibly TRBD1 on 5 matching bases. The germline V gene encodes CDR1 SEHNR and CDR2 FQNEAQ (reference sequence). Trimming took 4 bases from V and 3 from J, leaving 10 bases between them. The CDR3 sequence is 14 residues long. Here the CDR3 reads CASSSSDSGNTIYF. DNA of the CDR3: TGTGCCAGCAGCTCCTCCGACAGTGGAAACACCATATATTTT.

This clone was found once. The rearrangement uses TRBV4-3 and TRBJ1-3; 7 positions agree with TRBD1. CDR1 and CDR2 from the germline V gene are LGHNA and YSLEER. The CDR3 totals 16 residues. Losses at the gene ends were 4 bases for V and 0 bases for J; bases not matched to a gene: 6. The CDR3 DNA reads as TGCGCCAGCAGCCCCTACAGGGACAGCTCTGGAAACACCATATATTTT. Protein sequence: CASSPYRDSSGNTIYF.

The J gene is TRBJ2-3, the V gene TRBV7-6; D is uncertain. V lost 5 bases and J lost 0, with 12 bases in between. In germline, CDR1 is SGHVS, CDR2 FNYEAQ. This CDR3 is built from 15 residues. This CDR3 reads CASSSVPTSTDTQYF. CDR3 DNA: TGTGCCAGCAGCAGCGTACCGACCAGCACAGATACGCAGTATTTT.

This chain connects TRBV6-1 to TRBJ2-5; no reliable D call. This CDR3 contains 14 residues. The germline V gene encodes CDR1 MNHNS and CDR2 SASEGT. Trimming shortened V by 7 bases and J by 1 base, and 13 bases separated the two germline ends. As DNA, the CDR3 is TGTGCCAGCATCGTTCTCGGCGGCCAAGAGACCCAGTACTTC. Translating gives CASIVLGGQETQYF.

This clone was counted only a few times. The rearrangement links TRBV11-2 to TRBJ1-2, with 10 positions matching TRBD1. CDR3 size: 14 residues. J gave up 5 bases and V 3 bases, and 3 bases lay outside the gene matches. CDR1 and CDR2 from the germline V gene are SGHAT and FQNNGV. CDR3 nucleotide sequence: TGTGCCAGCAGCTTTGGGGGACAGGGGTATGGCTACACCTTC. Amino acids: CASSFGGQGYGYTF.

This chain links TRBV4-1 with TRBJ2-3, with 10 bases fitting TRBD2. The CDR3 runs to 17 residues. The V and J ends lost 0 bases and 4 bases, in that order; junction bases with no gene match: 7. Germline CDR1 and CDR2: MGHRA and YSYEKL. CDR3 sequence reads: CASSQDGTLAGADTQYF. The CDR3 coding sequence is TGCGCCAGCAGCCAAGATGGTACGCTAGCGGGGGCAGATACGCAGTATTTT.

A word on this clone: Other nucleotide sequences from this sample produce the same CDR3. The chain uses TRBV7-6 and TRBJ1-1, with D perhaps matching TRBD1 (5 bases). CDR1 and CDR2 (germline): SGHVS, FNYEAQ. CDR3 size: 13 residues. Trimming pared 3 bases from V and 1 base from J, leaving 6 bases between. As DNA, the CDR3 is TGTGCCAGCAGCTTGGGGCGGAACACTGAAGCTTTCTTT. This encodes CASSLGRNTEAFF. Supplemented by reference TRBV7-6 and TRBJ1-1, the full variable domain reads GAGVSQSPRYKVTKRGQDVALRCDPISGHVSLYWYRQALGQGPEFLTYFNYEAQQDKSGLPNDRFSAERPEGSISTLTIQRTEQRDSAMYRCASSLGRNTEAFFGQGTRLTVV.

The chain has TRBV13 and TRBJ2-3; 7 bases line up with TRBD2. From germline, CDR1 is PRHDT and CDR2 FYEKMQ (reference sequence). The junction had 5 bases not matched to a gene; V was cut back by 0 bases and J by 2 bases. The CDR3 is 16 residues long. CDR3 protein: CASSLGFRGDTDTQYF. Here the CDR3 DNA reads TGTGCCAGCAGCTTAGGTTTTCGGGGGGACACAGATACGCAGTATTTT.

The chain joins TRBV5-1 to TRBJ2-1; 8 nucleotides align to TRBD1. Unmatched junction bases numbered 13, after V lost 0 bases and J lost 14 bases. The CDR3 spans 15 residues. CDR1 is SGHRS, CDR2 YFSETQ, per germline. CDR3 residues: CASSLESAPGGAKFF. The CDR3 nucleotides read TGCGCCAGCAGCTTGGAGTCCGCCCCAGGGGGCGCAAAGTTCTTC.

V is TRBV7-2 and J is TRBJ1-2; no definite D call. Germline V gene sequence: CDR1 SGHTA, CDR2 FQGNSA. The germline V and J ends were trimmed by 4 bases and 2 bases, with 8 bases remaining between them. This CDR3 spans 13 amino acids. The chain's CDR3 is CASSSQTNYGYTF. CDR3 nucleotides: TGTGCCAGCAGCTCCCAGACAAACTATGGCTACACCTTC.

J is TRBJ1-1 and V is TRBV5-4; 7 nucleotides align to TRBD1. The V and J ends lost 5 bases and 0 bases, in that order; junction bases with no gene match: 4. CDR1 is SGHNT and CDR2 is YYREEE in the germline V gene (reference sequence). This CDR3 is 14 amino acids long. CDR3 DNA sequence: TGTGCCAGCAGGACGGGACAGATGAACACTGAAGCTTTCTTT. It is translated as CASRTGQMNTEAFF.

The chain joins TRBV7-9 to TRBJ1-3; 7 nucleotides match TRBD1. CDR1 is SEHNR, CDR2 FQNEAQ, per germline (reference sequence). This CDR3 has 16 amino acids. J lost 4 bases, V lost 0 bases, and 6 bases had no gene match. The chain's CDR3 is CASSLAATGRGNTIYF. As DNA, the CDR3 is TGTGCCAGCAGCTTAGCAGCGACAGGGAGGGGAAACACCATATATTTT.

Here the CDR3 reads CASSMSLAGQQYF. The CDR3 coding sequence is TGTGCCAGTAGTATGTCACTAGCGGGACAGCAGTACTTC. The chain employs TRBV19 and TRBJ2-7; 10 positions match TRBD2. CDR3 length: 13 amino acids. The germline V gene encodes CDR1 LNHDA and CDR2 SQIVND (reference sequence). The ends lost 3 bases at V and 8 bases at J; junction bases unmatched: 4.

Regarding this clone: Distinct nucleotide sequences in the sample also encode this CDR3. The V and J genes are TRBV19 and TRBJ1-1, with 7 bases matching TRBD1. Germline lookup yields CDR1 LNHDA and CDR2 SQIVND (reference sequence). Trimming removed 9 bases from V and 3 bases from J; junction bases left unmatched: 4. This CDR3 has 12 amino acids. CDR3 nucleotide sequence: TGTGCCAGCCGGGACAGCTACACTGAAGCTTTCTTT. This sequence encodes CASRDSYTEAFF.

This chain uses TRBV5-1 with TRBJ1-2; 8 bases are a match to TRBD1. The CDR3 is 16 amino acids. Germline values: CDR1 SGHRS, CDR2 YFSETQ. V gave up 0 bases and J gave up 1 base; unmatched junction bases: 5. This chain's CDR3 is CASSLAPGGDNYGYTF. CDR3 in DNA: TGCGCCAGCAGCTTGGCCCCAGGGGGCGATAACTATGGCTACACCTTC.

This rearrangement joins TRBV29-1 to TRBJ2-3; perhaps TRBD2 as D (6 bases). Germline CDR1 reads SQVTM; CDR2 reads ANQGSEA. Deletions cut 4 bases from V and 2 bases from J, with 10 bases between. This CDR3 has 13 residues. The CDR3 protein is CSVGAGNTDTQYF. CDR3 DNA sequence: TGCAGCGTTGGGGCGGGGAACACAGATACGCAGTATTTT.